The TCR beta chain under discussion was sequenced for a study of blood T cell repertoires in COVID-19. The data were produced by immunoSEQ multiplex PCR, yet TCRdb's version contains in-frame clones alone and is incomplete. Of more than 300,000 clones in the sample, approximately 90% were seen once. Germline V gene sequence: CDR1 LGHNT, CDR2 FRNRAP. With 4 bases clipped from V and 4 bases from J, the junction kept 2 bases outside the gene matches. The CDR3 has 14 amino acids. The clonotype originates from a woman aged 18-29 years who had recovered from COVID-19. Sequenced: PBMCs or T cells enriched from blood (not recorded which). The genes are TRBV12-5 and TRBJ1-5, with TRBD1 identical over 9 bases. This chain's CDR3 is CASGSTGGNQPQHF. The CDR3, as DNA: TGTGCTAGTGGTTCGACAGGGGGAAATCAGCCCCAGCATTTT.